Listed here are 13 T cell receptor beta chains from one sample, sequenced in a study of radiation and T cells in renal cell carcinoma. Profiled with immunoSEQ multiplex PCR; TCRdb holds only in-frame clones, not every one. The table has about 73,000 clones, around four fifths seen once. Time point in this sample: blood 4 weeks post-SBRT, at nephrectomy. Stated treatment: 15 Gy SBRT to primary tumor, nephrectomy 4 weeks later. Sequences were derived from blood, sampled from a patient whose treatment included radiotherapy and nephrectomy. These receptors were taken from a woman aged 60-75 years with renal cell carcinoma.

In its sample, this clone was seen a few times. V gene TRBV2 combines with J gene TRBJ1-4; D is possibly TRBD1 (6 bases). CDR1 and CDR2 from the germline V gene are SNHLY and FYNNEI. The CDR3 spans 15 residues. V gave up 3 bases and J gave up 8 bases, with 16 bases separating them. The CDR3 bases are TGTGCCAGCAGTGAGAGGCACAGACAGGCGGAAAAACTGTTTTTT. Translation: CASSERHRQAEKLFF.

The CDR3 loop is CASRQTGGGNQPQHF. The CDR3 nucleotides are TGTGCCAGCAGACAGACAGGGGGCGGCAATCAGCCCCAGCATTTT. The chain has TRBV6-5 and TRBJ1-5; TRBD1 agrees at 10 bases. Per the germline V gene, CDR1 is MNHEY and CDR2 is SVGAGI. With 6 bases clipped from V and 2 bases from J, the junction kept 4 bases outside the gene matches. This CDR3 is 15 amino acids long.

The chain has TRBV27 and TRBJ1-4; the D gene is possibly TRBD1 (5 bases). The CDR3 covers 15 residues. From germline, CDR1 is MNHEY and CDR2 SMNVEV (reference sequence). The ends were cut back, 2 bases at V and 8 bases at J, with 15 bases in the middle. The CDR3 region has the DNA TGTGCCAGCAGTTTAGAAGCGGGGCTAGGGGAAAAACTGTTTTTT. Translating gives CASSLEAGLGEKLFF.

The chain uses TRBV28 and TRBJ1-3; D is undetermined. CDR3 size: 10 residues. V was clipped by 8 bases and J by 8 bases, with 7 bases between them. Germline V gene data show CDR1 as MDHEN and CDR2 as SYDVKM. In nucleotides, the CDR3 is TGTGCCAGCTCCACTGACACCATATATTTT. Translated, it gives CASSTDTIYF.

The rearrangement uses TRBV5-4 and TRBJ1-2, with 12 bases matching TRBD1. J was trimmed by 1 base and V by 4 bases; bases with no gene match: 5. CDR3 length equals 16 residues. CDR1 and CDR2 from the germline V gene are SGHNT and YYREEE (reference sequence). The CDR3 here is CASSPGTGGHNYGYTF. The CDR3 bases are TGTGCCAGCAGCCCGGGGACAGGGGGCCATAACTATGGCTACACCTTC.

DNA of the CDR3: TGTGCCAGCAGCGTGGTGGGAGGGTTGGAGGCGGCTTTCTTT. This sequence encodes CASSVVGGLEAAFF. The V call is TRBV9, the J call TRBJ1-1, with no clear D. Germline V gene sequence: CDR1 SGDLS, CDR2 YYNGEE. V dropped 2 bases and J dropped 11 bases, with 19 bases sitting between them. The CDR3 is 14 residues long.

The CDR3 DNA reads TGCGCCAGCAGCTTGACCGGGACCCTAGCATACAATGAGCAGTTCTTC. Protein product: CASSLTGTLAYNEQFF. This chain connects TRBV5-1 to TRBJ2-1; D tentatively fits TRBD1 or TRBD2 (5 bases each). Trimming stripped 1 base from V and 4 bases from J, with 15 bases between. This CDR3 comprises 16 residues. Germline lookup yields CDR1 SGHRS and CDR2 YFSETQ.

V gene TRBV27 combines with J gene TRBJ2-7; D possibly corresponds to TRBD2 (5 bases). The CDR3 has 13 amino acids. Between the trimmed V and J ends, which lost 3 bases and 3 bases, there was a span of 9 bases. The V gene's germline CDR1 is MNHEY and CDR2 SMNVEV (reference sequence). CDR3 region: CASSLLAHYEQYF. The CDR3 coding sequence is TGTGCCAGCAGTTTGCTAGCACACTACGAGCAGTACTTC.

The chain uses TRBV11-2 and TRBJ2-7; 7 bases are a match to TRBD2. Germline V gives CDR1 SGHAT, CDR2 FQNNGV. Trimming cost V 3 bases and J 7 bases; bases outside gene matches: 3. The CDR3 runs 12 residues. CDR3 coding DNA: TGTGCCAGCAGCTTTATGGGGGGGGAGCAGTACTTC. Translated: CASSFMGGEQYF.

The chain carries TRBV6-1 and TRBJ2-5; 7 positions match TRBD1. Looked up from germline, CDR1 is MNHNS and CDR2 is SASEGT. Unmatched junction bases numbered 5, after V lost 2 bases and J lost 5 bases. The CDR3 covers 14 residues. The CDR3 reads CASSESTGLETQYF. The CDR3, as DNA: TGTGCCAGCAGTGAATCGACAGGGCTGGAGACCCAGTACTTC.

This chain joins TRBV30 and TRBJ1-2; 7 positions match TRBD1. The trim removed 4 bases at V and 6 bases at J, leaving 11 bases unmatched. The CDR3 is 14 amino acids. Looked up from germline, CDR1 is GTSNPN and CDR2 is SVGIG (reference sequence). The CDR3 sequence: CAWIKTGKEDGYTF. As DNA, the CDR3 is TGTGCCTGGATCAAGACAGGGAAGGAGGATGGCTACACCTTC.

A single count supports this clone. The chain recombines TRBV28 with TRBJ2-7; a weak D match, TRBD2 (6 bases). Per the germline V gene, CDR1 is MDHEN and CDR2 is SYDVKM. This CDR3 has 17 residues. Trimming removed 3 bases at V and 0 bases at J, with 18 bases between. CDR3 nucleotides: TGTGCCAGCAGTTTGCCGGCGGGACCTTTTCTCTCCTACGAGCAGTACTTC. This sequence encodes CASSLPAGPFLSYEQYF.

This clone was recorded only once. This chain uses TRBV29-1 with TRBJ2-2; 8 nucleotides line up with TRBD2. With 6 bases clipped from V and 4 bases from J, the junction kept 10 bases outside the gene matches. The germline V gene has CDR1 SQVTM and CDR2 ANQGSEA. The CDR3 has 15 residues. The CDR3 DNA reads as TGCAGCGTCCGGGGGGGCCTAAGAAGCACCGGGGAGCTGTTTTTT. This codes for CSVRGGLRSTGELFF.